The T cell receptor (beta chain) described here comes from a study of CD8 T cells in Susac syndrome. The authors reverse transcribed about 0.45 to 1 ug RNA with random hexamers. TCRdb redid the calling of the immunoSEQ multiplex PCR reads with MiXCR, one entry per CDR3 protein. The repertoire holds over 120,000 distinct CDR3 sequences, with 94% as singletons. Germline CDR1 is LGHNA and CDR2 is YNFKEQ. The CDR3 has 17 amino acids. Trimming pared 1 base from V and 8 bases from J, leaving 20 bases between. Sequencing input: CD4+ T cells from PBMCs. The clonotype was recovered from a human donor in good health. The chain joins TRBV4-2 to TRBJ2-2; tentatively, D is TRBD2 (7 bases). The CDR3 DNA reads TGTGCCAGCAGCCAAGGCGGAGGGAGGGCCCAGGGGGGGGAGCTGTTTTTT. Translating gives CASSQGGGRAQGGELFF.